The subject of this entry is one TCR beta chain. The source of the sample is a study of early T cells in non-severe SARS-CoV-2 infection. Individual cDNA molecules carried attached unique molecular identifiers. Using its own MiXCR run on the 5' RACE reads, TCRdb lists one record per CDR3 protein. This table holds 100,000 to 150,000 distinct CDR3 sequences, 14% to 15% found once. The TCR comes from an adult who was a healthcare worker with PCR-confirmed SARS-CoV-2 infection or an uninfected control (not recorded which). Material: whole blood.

Here the CDR3 reads CAWSKGYEQYF. The DNA of the CDR3 is TGTGCCTGGAGTAAAGGGTACGAGCAGTACTTC. The rearrangement joins TRBV30 to TRBJ2-7; D not certain. Germline CDR1 is GTSNPN and CDR2 is SVGIG (reference sequence). Trimming left V 2 bases short and J 4 bases short, with 6 bases between. This CDR3 region has 11 residues.